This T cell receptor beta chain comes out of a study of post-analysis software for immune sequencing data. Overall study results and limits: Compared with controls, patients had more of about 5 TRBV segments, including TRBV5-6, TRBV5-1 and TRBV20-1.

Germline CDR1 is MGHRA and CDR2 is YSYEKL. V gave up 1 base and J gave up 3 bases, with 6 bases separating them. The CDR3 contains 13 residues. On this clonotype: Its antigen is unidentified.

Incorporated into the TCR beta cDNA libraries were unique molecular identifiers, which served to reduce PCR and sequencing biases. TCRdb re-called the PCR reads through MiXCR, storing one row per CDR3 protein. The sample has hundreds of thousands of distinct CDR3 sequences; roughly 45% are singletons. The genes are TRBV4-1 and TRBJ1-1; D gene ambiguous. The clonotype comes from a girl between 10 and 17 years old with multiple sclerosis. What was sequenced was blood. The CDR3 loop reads CASSQARDTEAFF. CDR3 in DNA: TGCGCCAGCAGCCAAGCCCGGGACACTGAAGCTTTCTTT.